The 6 T cell receptor beta chains below were found in one sample sequenced in a study of blood T cell repertoires in COVID-19. Profiling relied on immunoSEQ multiplex PCR, and the TCRdb table lists in-frame clones only, not all of them. The sample lists under 150,000 clones, about 82% occurring once. Sequencing used peripheral blood. These receptors were taken from a woman of 80 years or more with active or convalescent COVID-19.

The rearrangement uses TRBV10-2 and TRBJ1-1, with 7 bases lining up with TRBD1. The germline V gene has CDR1 WSHSY and CDR2 SAAADI. CDR3 size: 14 residues. After removal of 8 bases from V and 6 bases from J, the junction contained 12 bases not matched to a gene. CDR3 nucleotide sequence: TGCGCCAGCTCACCAGGGGGGAGTAGGCCTGAAGCTTTCTTT. Amino acids: CASSPGGSRPEAFF.

This rearrangement joins TRBV30 to TRBJ1-5; TRBD1 is a possible D gene (5 bases). Trimming stripped 2 bases from V and 3 bases from J, with 8 bases between. This CDR3 has 13 amino acids. Germline values: CDR1 GTSNPN, CDR2 SVGIG (reference sequence). CDR3 nucleotides: TGTGCCTGGAGTCCAGGGCCCAATCAGCCCCAGCATTTT. Its protein product is CAWSPGPNQPQHF.

This clone appeared once. This chain joins TRBV7-8 and TRBJ2-2, with D possibly being TRBD1 (6 bases). Germline assignment: CDR1 SGHVS and CDR2 FQNEAQ. CDR3 length: 13 amino acids. Between the trimmed V and J ends, which lost 10 bases and 3 bases, there was a span of 12 bases. CDR3 nucleotides: TGTGCCACACGGGACACTCACACCGGGGAGCTGTTTTTT. Its translation: CATRDTHTGELFF.

The V gene is TRBV7-2, the J gene TRBJ2-7, with 10 bases that match TRBD2. V lost 3 bases and J lost 4; bases outside the gene matches: 0. CDR1 is SGHTA and CDR2 is FQGNSA in the germline V gene. This CDR3 region has 13 residues. The DNA of the CDR3 is TGTGCCAGCAGCTTGACTAGCGGGTACGAGCAGTACTTC. Its protein is CASSLTSGYEQYF.

This clone has a handful of counts. V usage is TRBV4-3 and J usage is TRBJ2-1; 12 nucleotides line up with TRBD2. The CDR3 is made up of 19 amino acids. Unmatched junction bases numbered 14, after V lost 5 bases and J lost 3 bases. Germline values: CDR1 LGHNA, CDR2 YSLEER. The CDR3 DNA reads TGCGCCAGCAGCACCCGACTAGCGGGGGATCCATGGGGCTACAATGAGCAGTTCTTC. Translated: CASSTRLAGDPWGYNEQFF.

The V gene is TRBV28, the J gene TRBJ1-2, with TRBD1 as a possible D gene (6 bases). In germline, CDR1 is MDHEN, CDR2 SYDVKM. Trimming stripped 10 bases from V and 3 bases from J, with 12 bases between. The CDR3 is made up of 12 amino acids. CDR3 protein: CATRGAYYGYTF. The CDR3 coding sequence is TGTGCCACACGGGGGGCGTACTATGGCTACACCTTC.